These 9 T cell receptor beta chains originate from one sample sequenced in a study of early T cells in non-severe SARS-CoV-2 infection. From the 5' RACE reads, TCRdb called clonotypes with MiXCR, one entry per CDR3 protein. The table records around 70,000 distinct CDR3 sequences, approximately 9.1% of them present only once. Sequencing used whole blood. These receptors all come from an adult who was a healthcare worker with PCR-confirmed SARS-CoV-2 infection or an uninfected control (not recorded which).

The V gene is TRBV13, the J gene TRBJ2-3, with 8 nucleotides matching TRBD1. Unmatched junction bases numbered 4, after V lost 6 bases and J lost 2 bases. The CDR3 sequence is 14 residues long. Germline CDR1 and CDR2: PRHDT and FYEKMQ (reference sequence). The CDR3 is CASRTGEFTDTQYF. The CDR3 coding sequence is TGTGCCAGCAGGACAGGGGAGTTCACAGATACGCAGTATTTT.

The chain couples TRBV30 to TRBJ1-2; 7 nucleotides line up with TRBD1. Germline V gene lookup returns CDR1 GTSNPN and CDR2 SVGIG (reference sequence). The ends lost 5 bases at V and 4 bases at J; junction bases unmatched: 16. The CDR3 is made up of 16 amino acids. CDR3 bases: TGTGCCTGGGCCACAGGGGCGGATCCCGATCCCTATGGCTACACCTTC. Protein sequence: CAWATGADPDPYGYTF.

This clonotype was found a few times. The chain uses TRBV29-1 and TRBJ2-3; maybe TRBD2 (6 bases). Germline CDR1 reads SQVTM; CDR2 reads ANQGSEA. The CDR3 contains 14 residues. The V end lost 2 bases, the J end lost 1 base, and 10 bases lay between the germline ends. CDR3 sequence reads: CSVERWEGTDTQYF. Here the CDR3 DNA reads TGCAGCGTTGAAAGGTGGGAGGGCACAGATACGCAGTATTTT.

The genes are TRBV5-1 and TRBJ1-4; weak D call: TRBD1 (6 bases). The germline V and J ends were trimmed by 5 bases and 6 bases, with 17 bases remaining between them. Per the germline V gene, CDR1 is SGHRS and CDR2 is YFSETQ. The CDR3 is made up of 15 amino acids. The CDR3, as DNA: TGCGCCAGCAGGAGAACAGGGTCTTGGGATGAAAAACTGTTTTTT. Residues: CASRRTGSWDEKLFF.

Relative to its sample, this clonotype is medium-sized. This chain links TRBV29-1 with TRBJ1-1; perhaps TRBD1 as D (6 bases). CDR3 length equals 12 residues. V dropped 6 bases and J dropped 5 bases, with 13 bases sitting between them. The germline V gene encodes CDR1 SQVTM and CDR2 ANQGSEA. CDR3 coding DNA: TGCAGCGTCTTACAGGGTATTACTGAAGCTTTCTTT. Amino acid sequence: CSVLQGITEAFF.

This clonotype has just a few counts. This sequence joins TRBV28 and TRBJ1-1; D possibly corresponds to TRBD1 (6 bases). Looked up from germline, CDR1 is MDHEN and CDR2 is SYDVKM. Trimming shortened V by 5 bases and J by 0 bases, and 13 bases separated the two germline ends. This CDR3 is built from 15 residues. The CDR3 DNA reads TGTGCCAGCAGTCGGACAGACAGTATGAACACTGAAGCTTTCTTT. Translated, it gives CASSRTDSMNTEAFF.

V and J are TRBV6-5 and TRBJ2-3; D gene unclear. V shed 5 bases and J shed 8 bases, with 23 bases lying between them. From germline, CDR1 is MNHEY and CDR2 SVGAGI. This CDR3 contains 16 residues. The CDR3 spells CASSPQESRIGGTQYF. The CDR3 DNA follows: TGTGCCAGCAGTCCCCAAGAGAGTCGGATTGGTGGTACGCAGTATTTT.

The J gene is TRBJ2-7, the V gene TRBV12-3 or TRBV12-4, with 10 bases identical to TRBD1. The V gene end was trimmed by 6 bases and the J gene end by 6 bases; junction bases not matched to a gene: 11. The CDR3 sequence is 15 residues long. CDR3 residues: CASSTTGTGVVEQYF. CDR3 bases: TGTGCCAGCAGCACTACCGGGACAGGGGTAGTCGAGCAGTACTTC.

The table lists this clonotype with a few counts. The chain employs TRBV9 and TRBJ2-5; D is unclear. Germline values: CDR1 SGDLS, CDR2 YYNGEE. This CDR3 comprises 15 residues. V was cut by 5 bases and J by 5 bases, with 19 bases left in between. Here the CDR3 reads CASSSRSALGETQYF. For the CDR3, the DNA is TGTGCCAGCAGTTCCAGGAGTGCGCTGGGGGAGACCCAGTACTTC.